What follows are 21 T cell receptor beta chains derived from one specimen sequenced in a study of T-cell memory formation after mild COVID-19. TCRdb itself ran the 5' RACE reads through MiXCR, one entry per CDR3 protein. Of a few hundred thousand distinct CDR3 sequences in the sample, more than 20% were seen once. Sequenced: PBMCs or a T cell subset sorted from them (not recorded which). These receptors came from an adult woman who had mild COVID-19 (a few samples of this study predate the infection). Cell type and time point are not known.

The chain combines TRBV7-9 with TRBJ1-1; 7 bases align to TRBD1. Germline-derived CDR1 and CDR2 are SEHNR and FQNEAQ (reference sequence). J lost 0 bases, V lost 4 bases, and 2 bases had no gene match. There are 14 residues in the CDR3. For the CDR3, the DNA is TGTGCCAGCAGCTACGGACAGGTGAACACTGAAGCTTTCTTT. The encoded protein is CASSYGQVNTEAFF.

This clonotype was observed a single time. The chain recombines TRBV3-1 with TRBJ1-2, with 7 positions matching TRBD1. Trimming cost V 4 bases and J 4 bases; bases outside gene matches: 6. The germline CDR1 and CDR2 sequences are LGHDT and YNNKEL (reference sequence). This CDR3 has 14 residues. The CDR3 is CASSLGQAAYGYTF. The CDR3 nucleotides are TGTGCCAGCAGCCTCGGACAGGCCGCCTATGGCTACACCTTC.

Of note for this clonotype: The junction does not match germline at one end; this may be a read error. The rearrangement links TRBV5-4 to TRBJ1-1; D is unresolved. The germline V gene encodes CDR1 SGHNT and CDR2 YYREEE (reference sequence). This CDR3 region has 15 residues. In nucleotides, the CDR3 is TGTGCCAGCAGCTTGGTAGGGCCCATGAACGCTGAAGCTTTCTTT. Amino acids: CASSLVGPMNAEAFF.

The chain recombines TRBV11-2 with TRBJ1-2; TRBD1 agrees at 7 bases. Trimming at V came to 3 bases and at J to 8 bases, leaving 9 bases not matched to a gene. The CDR3 length is 14 residues. The germline V gene encodes CDR1 SGHAT and CDR2 FQNNGV. CDR3 DNA sequence: TGTGCCAGCAGCTTTTTACAGGGGTCTGAAGGCTACACCTTC. Translated, it gives CASSFLQGSEGYTF.

This chain links TRBV20-1 with TRBJ2-7; 8 nucleotides match TRBD2. V dropped 1 base and J dropped 5; count of bases not matched to a gene: 10. The CDR3 sequence is 15 residues long. Looked up from germline, CDR1 is DFQATT and CDR2 is SNEGSKA (reference sequence). The CDR3, as DNA: TGCAGTGCTAGAGCCCAGGCTAGCGGGCTCAACGAGCAGTACTTC. It translates to CSARAQASGLNEQYF.

The chain carries TRBV3-1 and TRBJ2-3; 7 nucleotides agree with TRBD1. The trim removed 3 bases at V and 1 base at J, leaving 13 bases unmatched. CDR1 LGHDT and CDR2 YNNKEL come from the germline V gene (reference sequence). The CDR3 consists of 18 residues. CDR3 protein: CASSHPWIGQDRTDTQYF. CDR3 in DNA: TGTGCCAGCAGCCACCCCTGGATCGGACAGGACCGCACAGATACGCAGTATTTT.

J is TRBJ2-5 and V is TRBV7-9, with TRBD2 matching 8 bases. The junction had 2 bases not matched to a gene; V was cut back by 2 bases and J by 3 bases. There are 14 residues in the CDR3. Germline lookup yields CDR1 SEHNR and CDR2 FQNEAQ (reference sequence). The CDR3 reads CASSLREGKETQYF. The CDR3 coding sequence is TGTGCCAGCAGCTTACGGGAGGGGAAAGAGACCCAGTACTTC.

This clonotype turned up a few times. V is TRBV12-3 or TRBV12-4 and J is TRBJ2-1; 8 nucleotides agree with TRBD1. The CDR3 is 13 amino acids. V was pared by 7 bases and J by 5 bases, with 4 bases of the junction left unmatched. The CDR3 sequence is CASKLDRDNEQFF. CDR3 coding DNA: TGTGCCAGCAAACTGGACAGGGACAATGAGCAGTTCTTC.

This clonotype came up a few times. The V gene is TRBV28, the J gene TRBJ2-3, with 7 bases aligning to TRBD1. CDR1 MDHEN and CDR2 SYDVKM come from the germline V gene. V dropped 6 bases and J dropped 3; count of bases not matched to a gene: 9. The CDR3 is 15 amino acids. Here the CDR3 DNA reads TGTGCCAGCAGGGGACCGGGACAGAGTACAGATACGCAGTATTTT. Protein: CASRGPGQSTDTQYF.

This clonotype occurred a few times. The V gene is TRBV20-1, the J gene TRBJ2-5; TRBD2 might be the D (6 bases). Trimming left V 6 bases short and J 1 base short, with 12 bases between. The CDR3 consists of 13 residues. In germline, CDR1 is DFQATT, CDR2 SNEGSKA (reference sequence). As DNA, the CDR3 is TGCAGTGCCTTGCTAGCGATCCAAGAGACCCAGTACTTC. Protein sequence: CSALLAIQETQYF.

The table lists this clonotype with a few counts. This sequence joins TRBV7-8 and TRBJ2-7, with 12 bases aligning to TRBD2. V gave up 5 bases and J gave up 0 bases; unmatched junction bases: 8. Germline CDR1 reads SGHVS; CDR2 reads FQNEAQ. The CDR3 totals 17 residues. The CDR3 DNA reads as TGTGCCAGCAGCCGGACTAGCGGGACCTCTAGCTCCTACGAGCAGTACTTC. Protein sequence: CASSRTSGTSSSYEQYF. Variable domain in full (rest from reference TRBV7-8 and TRBJ2-7): GAGVSQSPRYKVAKRGQDVALRCDPISGHVSLFWYQQALGQGPEFLTYFQNEAQLDKSGLPSDRFFAERPEGSVSTLKIQRTQQEDSAVYLCASSRTSGTSSSYEQYFGPGTRLTVT.

This clonotype was counted a few times. The chain has TRBV13 and TRBJ1-5; D perhaps matches TRBD1 (5 bases). Germline lookup yields CDR1 PRHDT and CDR2 FYEKMQ (reference sequence). Trimming left V 3 bases short and J 3 bases short, with 12 bases between. This CDR3 is built from 15 residues. The CDR3 sequence is CASSLHKGLNQPQHF. CDR3 sequence (DNA): TGTGCCAGCAGCTTGCATAAGGGACTCAATCAGCCCCAGCATTTT.

As for this clonotype: One end of the junction varies from germline; a read error may be responsible. The rearrangement links TRBV7-8 to TRBJ1-6; tentative D call: TRBD1 (6 bases). CDR1 SGHVS and CDR2 FQNEAQ come from the germline V gene. The CDR3 loop spans 17 amino acids. This chain's CDR3 is CASSLGAGPLGNSPIHF. The DNA for the CDR3 is TGTGCCAGCAGCCTGGGGGCGGGTCCCCTGGGGAATTCACCCATCCACTTT.

The gene calls are TRBV2 and TRBJ2-1; no clear D. Trimming left V 3 bases short and J 8 bases short, with 14 bases between. The V gene's germline CDR1 is SNHLY and CDR2 FYNNEI. This CDR3 comprises 14 residues. CDR3 coding DNA: TGTGCCAGCAGTGAGCTCTCCGTGGGCGATGAGCAGTTCTTC. Amino acid sequence: CASSELSVGDEQFF.

This clonotype was detected only a few times. V gene TRBV7-2 combines with J gene TRBJ2-5; 11 bases map to TRBD2. Germline CDR1 and CDR2: SGHTA and FQGNSA. V lost 5 bases to trimming and J lost 3 bases; unmatched junction nucleotides: 5. The CDR3 consists of 15 residues. CDR3 sequence reads: CASSLQTSGKETQYF. The CDR3 DNA sequence: TGTGCCAGCAGCCTCCAGACTAGCGGGAAAGAGACCCAGTACTTC.

The chain has TRBV12-3 or TRBV12-4 and TRBJ1-3; perhaps TRBD1 as D (5 bases). The CDR3 has 14 residues. Trimming removed 3 bases from V and 2 bases from J, with 8 bases in between. The CDR3 DNA reads as TGTGCCAGCAGTTTTCGCAGGGCTGGAAACACCATATATTTT. Translated: CASSFRRAGNTIYF.

As to this clonotype: Relative to the germline gene, one junction end is altered; a read error may explain this. V and J are TRBV12-3 or TRBV12-4 and TRBJ1-5; 7 positions match TRBD1. This CDR3 has 14 residues. The CDR3 nucleotides are TGCGCCAGCCGACAGGGAGAGGACAATCAGCCCCAGCATTTT. Residues: CASRQGEDNQPQHF.

This rearrangement joins TRBV5-1 to TRBJ1-2; 7 bases match TRBD1. V gave up 6 bases and J gave up 0 bases; unmatched junction bases: 5. The CDR3 has 14 amino acids. The germline gives CDR1 SGHRS, CDR2 YFSETQ. CDR3 sequence reads: CASTEGASNYGYTF. CDR3 bases: TGCGCCAGCACCGAGGGGGCATCTAACTATGGCTACACCTTC.

This chain uses TRBV24-1 with TRBJ2-7; D assignment may be TRBD1 or TRBD2 (5 bases each). CDR3 size: 14 residues. V lost 4 bases to trimming and J lost 6 bases, with 15 bases between them. Germline assignment: CDR1 KGHDR and CDR2 SFDVKD. The CDR3 spells CATSDPSTGAEQYF. In nucleotides, the CDR3 is TGTGCCACCAGTGACCCAAGCACCGGGGCCGAGCAGTACTTC.

The rearrangement uses TRBV18 and TRBJ2-7, with 7 bases matching TRBD2. This CDR3 is 15 amino acids long. CDR1 and CDR2 from the germline V gene are KGHSH and LQKENI. The trim removed 4 bases at V and 2 bases at J, leaving 8 bases unmatched. The CDR3 here is CASSLTGGEAYEQYF. CDR3 DNA: TGTGCCAGCTCACTCACGGGGGGAGAGGCCTACGAGCAGTACTTC.

The chain couples TRBV5-5 to TRBJ1-1, with D perhaps TRBD1 (5 bases). V was cut by 1 base and J by 4 bases, with 11 bases left in between. CDR1 SGHKS and CDR2 YYEKEE come from the germline V gene (reference sequence). The length of the CDR3 is 14 residues. DNA of the CDR3: TGTGCCAGCAGCTTGTCCGGGGGGAGCACTGAAGCTTTCTTT. Protein: CASSLSGGSTEAFF.